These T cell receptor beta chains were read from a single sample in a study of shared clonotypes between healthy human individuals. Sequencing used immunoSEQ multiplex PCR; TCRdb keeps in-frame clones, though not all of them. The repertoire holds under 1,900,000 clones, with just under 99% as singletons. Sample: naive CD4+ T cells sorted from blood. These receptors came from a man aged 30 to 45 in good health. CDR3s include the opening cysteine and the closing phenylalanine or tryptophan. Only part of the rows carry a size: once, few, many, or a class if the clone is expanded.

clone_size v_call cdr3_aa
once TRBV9 CASSVASGRAGETQYF
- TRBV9 CASSSSSNEKLFF
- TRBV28 CASDRGYEQYF
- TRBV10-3 CAISTSGRADTQYF
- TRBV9 CASSVRDRVFTEQFF
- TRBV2 CASSGPVSYNEQFF
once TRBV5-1 CASSLAGSYGYTF
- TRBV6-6 CASSKHRGEAFF
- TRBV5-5 CASSSLGANEQFF
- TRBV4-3 CASSQVPNQPQHF
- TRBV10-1 CASSESGTNTEAFF
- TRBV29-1 CSVEASGKTYEQYF
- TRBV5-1 CASTTTGDYNEQFF
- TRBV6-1 CASRQEVITNEKLFF
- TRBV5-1 CASSSEVISTDTQYF
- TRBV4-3 CASSQDRFNIQYF
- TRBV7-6 CASSLVIPGELFF
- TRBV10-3 CAISGSSGANVLTF
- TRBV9 CASSVEGLADTQYF
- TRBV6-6 CASSYSGQGGYTF
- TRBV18 CASSPRGEDTQYF
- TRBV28 CASRRDRQAYEQYF
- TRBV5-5 CASSLLPGRSYEQYF
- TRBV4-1 CASSPGLAKNIQYF
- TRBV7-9 CASSLGDRVNTEAFF
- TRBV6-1 CASSATGVGGYTF
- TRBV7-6 CASSLGDRDYEQYF
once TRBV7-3 CASSLKGTGSYEQYF
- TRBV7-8 CASSFNPSTDTQYF
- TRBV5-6 CASSLGWGPPSYNEQFF
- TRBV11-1 CASSSGGSGRTSGNEQFF
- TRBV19 CASSPYRDREKETQYF
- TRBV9 CASSPRGGTTEAFF
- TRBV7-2 CASSSQRGNTEAFF
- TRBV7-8 CASSRAGEMNEQYF
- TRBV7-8 CASSQYRGVDNQPQHF
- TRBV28 CAIRTSGYYEQYF
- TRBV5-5 CASRPPDLSSYEQYF
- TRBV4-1 CASSQEPHQIYNEQFF
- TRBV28 CASSQGGSGTEAFF
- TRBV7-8 CASSPSGWTGGYGYTF
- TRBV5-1 CASSLGRGGNYGYTF
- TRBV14 CASSRAFQETQYF
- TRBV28 CASSPAGTRNEQFF